This TCR beta chain appears in the sequencing data of a study of identical twins. Study-level points and caveats: Invariant populations such as MAIT and iNKT cells could partly muddle zero-insertion analyses. Excess sharing by twins proved weaker in beta out-of-frame sequences.

Regarding this clonotype: The antigen is undetermined.

V lost 5 bases and J lost 4; bases outside the gene matches: 7. Looked up from germline, CDR1 is SGHTA and CDR2 is FQGNSA. The CDR3 is made up of 15 amino acids. Unique molecular identifiers were in the cDNA, with template-switch universal primer binding. Using its own MiXCR run on the 5' RACE reads, TCRdb lists one record per CDR3 protein. Found here are 430,000 or so distinct CDR3 sequences, 20% to 25% of them singletons; the top ten hold about 2.7%. The same sample was also used in a study of T cells expressing NK-cell markers. This second report adds: It was sorted CD3+CD56+NKG2C+, CD3+CD56+NKG2C- and CD3+CD56-NKG2C+ T cells that supplied the TCR beta repertoires.

J is TRBJ2-3 and V is TRBV7-2, with 9 positions matching TRBD1. The material sequenced was CD4+ T cells sorted from blood. This clonotype was sampled from a woman in her late teens or twenties in good health. The CDR3 DNA follows: TGTGCCAGCAGCCAACCGGGACAGGGTCCAGATACGCAGTATTTT. This translates into CASSQPGQGPDTQYF.